This T cell receptor beta chain is from a study of naive CD8 T cells in extremely preterm neonates. This clone was seen a single time. Profiling relied on immunoSEQ multiplex PCR, and the TCRdb table lists in-frame clones only, not all of them. Of approximately 6,000 clones in the sample, roughly 98% were seen once. The ends lost 10 bases at V and 5 bases at J; junction bases unmatched: 9. The CDR3 extends over 13 amino acids. CDR1 and CDR2 (germline): SEHNR, FQNEAQ (reference sequence). Elective cesarean births at about 35-41 weeks, without labor or membrane rupture, supplied the cord blood. The sequenced sample was naive CD8+ T cells from cord blood. This chain connects TRBV7-9 to TRBJ2-5, with 8 bases lining up with TRBD2. The receptor was isolated from a newborn in good health. The CDR3 spells CATRGLAGETQYF. For the CDR3, the DNA is TGTGCCACCCGCGGACTAGCTGGGGAGACCCAGTACTTC.